This T cell receptor (beta chain) stems from a study of regulatory T cells in long-lasting Graves disease. Time point given: newly diagnosed GD, antithyroid drugs for less than 3 months. The TCR library used RNA extracted from PBMCs. Graves' disease diagnosis relied on American Thyroid Association guidelines. Investigators prepared the TCR beta libraries by applying iRepertoire HTBI primers and Arm-PCR of CDR3 regions. TCRdb redid the calling of the multiplex PCR reads with MiXCR, one entry per CDR3 protein. The table includes 370,000 or so distinct CDR3 sequences, about 16% detected once. This clonotype was detected only a few times. The sample also formed part of further work on T cells in Graves' hyperthyroidism and ophthalmopathy.

The receptor comes from a woman between 18 and 29 years old with Graves disease. The sequencing used peripheral blood mononuclear cells (PBMCs), collected at new diagnosis, from a patient treated with antithyroid drugs.

CDR3 in DNA: TGTGCCAGCACAGGGCGGGACTATGGCTACACCTTC. Amino acid sequence: CASTGRDYGYTF. This sequence joins TRBV4-2 and TRBJ1-2; D may be TRBD1 (5 bases). The CDR3 totals 12 residues. The V and J ends lost 7 bases and 3 bases respectively, with 9 bases between them. Per the germline V gene, CDR1 is LGHNA and CDR2 is YNFKEQ.